This T cell receptor beta chain came from a study of blood T cell repertoires in COVID-19. Recruited during active infection, patients (from Seattle) were subsequently followed longitudinally. Trimming took 4 bases from V and 3 from J; bases not matched to a gene: 9. The CDR3 consists of 16 residues. Germline-derived CDR1 and CDR2 are SGHRS and YFSETQ. Assay used: immunoSEQ multiplex PCR; TCRdb lists only in-frame clones, some missing. Of about 180,000 clones in the sample, about four fifths are singletons; the top ten hold 7% to 10%. Sequenced material: peripheral blood. The gene calls are TRBV5-1 and TRBJ2-1; TRBD2 matches at 8 bases. This clonotype was sampled from a woman aged 55-75 years with COVID-19, enrolled during active disease. CDR3 protein: CASSQGLGFIYNEQFF. The CDR3 DNA reads TGCGCCAGCAGCCAGGGACTAGGATTTATCTACAATGAGCAGTTCTTC.